This T cell receptor beta chain was identified in a study of shared clonotypes between healthy human individuals. Concerning this clone itself: Other DNA sequences in the same sample also yield this CDR3.

Here immunoSEQ multiplex PCR was the method, and the copy in TCRdb shows in-frame clones only, minus some. Counted here are some 2,500,000 clones, approximately 93% occurring once; the ten biggest clones make up around 0.37%. This clonotype was obtained from a man younger than 30 in good health. Some clones in this sample may be carry-over from other donors' samples. The sample consisted of naive CD4+ T cells from PBMCs. Documented subset: CD45RA+ positively selected.

The CDR3 coding sequence is TGTGCCAGCAGCTTGGGTCAAGAGACCCAGTACTTC. It specifies CASSLGQETQYF. The genes are TRBV7-6 and TRBJ2-5, with D unresolved. CDR1 and CDR2 from the germline V gene are SGHVS and FNYEAQ. The CDR3 runs to 12 residues. Trimming removed 3 bases from V and 2 bases from J, with 4 bases in between.